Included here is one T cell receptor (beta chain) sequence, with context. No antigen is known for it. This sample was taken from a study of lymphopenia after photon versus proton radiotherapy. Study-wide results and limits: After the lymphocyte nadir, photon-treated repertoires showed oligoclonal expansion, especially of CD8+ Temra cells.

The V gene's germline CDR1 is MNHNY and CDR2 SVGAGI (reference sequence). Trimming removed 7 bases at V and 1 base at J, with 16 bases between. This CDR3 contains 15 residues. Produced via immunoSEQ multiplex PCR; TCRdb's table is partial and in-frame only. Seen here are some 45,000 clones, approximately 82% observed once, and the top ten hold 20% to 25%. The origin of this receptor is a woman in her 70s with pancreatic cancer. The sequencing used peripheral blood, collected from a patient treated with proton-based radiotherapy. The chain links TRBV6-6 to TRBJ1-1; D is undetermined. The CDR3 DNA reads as TGTGCCAGCAACACCTGGGAGGGCCGGAACACTGAAGCTTTCTTT. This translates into CASNTWEGRNTEAFF.